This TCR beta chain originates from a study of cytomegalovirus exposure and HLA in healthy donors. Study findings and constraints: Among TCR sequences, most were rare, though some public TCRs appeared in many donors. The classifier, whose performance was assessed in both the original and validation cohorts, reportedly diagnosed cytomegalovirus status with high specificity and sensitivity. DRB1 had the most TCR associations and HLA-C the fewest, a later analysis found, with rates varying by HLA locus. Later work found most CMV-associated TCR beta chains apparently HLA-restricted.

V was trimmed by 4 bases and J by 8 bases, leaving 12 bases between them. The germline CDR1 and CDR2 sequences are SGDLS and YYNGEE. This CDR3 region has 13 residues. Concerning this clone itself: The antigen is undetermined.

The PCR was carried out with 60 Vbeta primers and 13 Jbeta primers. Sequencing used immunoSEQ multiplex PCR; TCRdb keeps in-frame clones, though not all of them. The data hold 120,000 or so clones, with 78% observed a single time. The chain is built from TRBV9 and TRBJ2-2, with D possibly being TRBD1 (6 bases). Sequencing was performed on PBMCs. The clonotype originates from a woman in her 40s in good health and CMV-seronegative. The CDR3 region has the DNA TGTGCCAGCAGCCTGAGGGGGTCTGGGGAGCTGTTTTTT. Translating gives CASSLRGSGELFF.